This TCR beta chain was captured by sequencing in a study of blood T cells in healthy people across ages. Trimming took 0 bases from V and 12 from J, leaving 12 bases between them. The CDR3 runs to 12 residues. Using a J-beta primer mix together with a sample-barcoded 5' primer, a second PCR was run for roughly 7 to 12 cycles. Every single cDNA molecule received a tag from a template-switch adaptor with 12 random nucleotides. TCRdb re-called the 5' RACE reads through MiXCR, storing one row per CDR3 protein. The table has about 650,000 distinct CDR3 sequences, less than 40% seen once. The sample taken for sequencing was blood. The V gene is TRBV12-3 or TRBV12-4, the J gene TRBJ2-7, with D possibly matching TRBD1 (6 bases). The clonotype was recovered from an elderly woman in good health. The chain's CDR3 is CASSLAGDILYF. CDR3 DNA: TGTGCCAGCAGTTTAGCCGGGGACATTTTGTACTTC.